Each of the 10 T cell receptor beta chains below was sequenced from the same sample in a study of T-cell memory formation after mild COVID-19. TCRdb re-analysed the 5' RACE reads in MiXCR, keeping a single row per CDR3 protein. Of about 14,000 distinct CDR3 sequences listed, about 21% were seen once; the top ten hold 45% to 50%. Sequenced input: PBMCs or a T cell subset sorted from them (not recorded which). The receptor source for this set is an adult woman who had mild COVID-19 (a few samples of this study predate the infection). Cell type and time point are not known.

This clonotype was recorded many times. The chain uses TRBV19 and TRBJ1-3, with D maybe TRBD1 (5 bases). The V and J ends lost 4 bases and 2 bases respectively, with 12 bases between them. Per germline, CDR1 LNHDA and CDR2 SQIVND (reference sequence). CDR3 length: 15 amino acids. The CDR3 nucleotides are TGTGCCAGTAGTAGCGTCAGGGAGACTGGAAACACCATATATTTT. Protein: CASSSVRETGNTIYF.

This clonotype appeared many times. The chain is built from TRBV24-1 and TRBJ2-7, with D perhaps given as TRBD1 or TRBD2 (5 bases each). V lost 5 bases, J lost 3 bases, and 10 bases lay in between. CDR1 and CDR2 from the germline V gene are KGHDR and SFDVKD. The CDR3 has 13 residues. The CDR3 is CATSVGDGYEQYF. CDR3 DNA sequence: TGTGCCACCAGTGTGGGGGACGGCTACGAGCAGTACTTC.

This clonotype was detected ten times or more. The rearrangement links TRBV30 to TRBJ2-7; TRBD1 aligns across 7 bases. Per the germline V gene, CDR1 is GTSNPN and CDR2 is SVGIG (reference sequence). J gave up 2 bases and V 5 bases, and 15 bases lay outside the gene matches. This CDR3 is built from 16 residues. This CDR3 reads CAWGGERTGETYEQYF. CDR3 DNA sequence: TGTGCCTGGGGTGGGGAAAGGACAGGCGAGACCTACGAGCAGTACTTC.

Within the sample, this clonotype is medium-sized. The chain links TRBV21-1 to TRBJ2-6; TRBD1 is taken as the D call from the table, unchecked against the DNA. TRBV21-1 is a pseudogene. The CDR3 runs to 18 residues. CDR3 DNA: TGTGCCAGCAGGAAATCTACGGGACGCCTCTCTGGGGCCAACGTCCTGACTTTC. It encodes CASRKSTGRLSGANVLTF.

V and J are TRBV5-4 and TRBJ2-3; 8 bases line up with TRBD2. Trimming at V came to 0 bases and at J to 1 base, leaving 10 bases not matched to a gene. There are 18 residues in the CDR3. Germline loops: CDR1 SGHNT, CDR2 YYREEE (reference sequence). In DNA form, the CDR3 reads TGTGCCAGCAGCTTGGCCAACGGTCTAGCGGGTGGCACAGATACGCAGTATTTT. Translation gives CASSLANGLAGGTDTQYF.

This clonotype is medium-sized. The rearrangement uses TRBV25-1 and TRBJ2-2; D gene unclear. Looked up from germline, CDR1 is MGHDK and CDR2 is SYGVNS. V gave up 5 bases and J gave up 0 bases, with 16 bases separating them. This CDR3 has 17 residues. CDR3 amino acids: CASSPFAGDTNTGELFF. CDR3 coding DNA: TGTGCCAGCAGTCCTTTTGCTGGGGATACGAACACCGGGGAGCTGTTTTTT.

This clonotype has ten or more counts. The chain couples TRBV27 to TRBJ2-7; 7 positions match TRBD2. Per the germline V gene, CDR1 is MNHEY and CDR2 is SMNVEV (reference sequence). The CDR3 consists of 14 residues. V shed 6 bases, J shed 0 bases, and the junction held 5 bases outside the gene matches. This CDR3 is CASRLRGGSYEQYF. CDR3 DNA: TGTGCCAGCAGACTACGCGGGGGCTCCTACGAGCAGTACTTC.

In its sample, this clonotype was seen many times. The rearrangement uses TRBV7-6 and TRBJ2-5; D gene unclear. The CDR3 has 13 amino acids. Per the germline V gene, CDR1 is SGHVS and CDR2 is FNYEAQ. Trimming shortened V by 1 base and J by 4 bases, and 7 bases separated the two germline ends. The CDR3 bases are TGTGCCAGCAGCTTAGTTTTTGGAGAGACCCAGTACTTC. It specifies CASSLVFGETQYF.

This clonotype has ten or more counts. This chain joins TRBV5-1 and TRBJ1-4; 9 bases align to TRBD1. J gave up 10 bases and V 0 bases, and 10 bases lay outside the gene matches. Germline loops: CDR1 SGHRS, CDR2 YFSETQ. The CDR3 runs 16 residues. The CDR3 DNA reads as TGCGCCAGCAGCTTGGGACCGGGACAGGGTGAGGGAAAACTGTTTTTT. This translates into CASSLGPGQGEGKLFF.

The V gene is TRBV7-6, the J gene TRBJ2-7; 7 bases align to TRBD2. V lost 1 base to trimming and J lost 3 bases; unmatched junction nucleotides: 6. CDR3 length: 15 amino acids. Germline-derived CDR1 and CDR2 are SGHVS and FNYEAQ. CDR3 protein: CASSLVASGFYEQYF. The CDR3 nucleotides are TGTGCCAGCAGCTTAGTGGCTAGCGGATTCTACGAGCAGTACTTC.